A single TCR beta chain is shown here with its context. Antigen: not known. CDR1 and CDR2 (germline): SNHLY, FYNNEI. CDR3 size: 13 residues. V dropped 6 bases and J dropped 8 bases, with 16 bases sitting between them. The data originate from a study of cytomegalovirus exposure and HLA in healthy donors. Findings and caveats of the study: Rarity characterized most TCR sequences, yet some public TCRs appeared in many donors.

The PCR employed 60 Vbeta primers together with 13 Jbeta primers. This table comes from immunoSEQ multiplex PCR, and its TCRdb copy is limited to in-frame clones, with some not included. The sample lists around 130,000 clones, approximately 67% seen once, with 5.5% to 7.5% in the top ten. Donors had nominal health at sampling but likely had unrecorded immune exposures. The source of this sequence is a woman aged 55-70 years in good health and CMV-seronegative. The gene calls are TRBV2 and TRBJ1-2; D gene uncertain. The sample was PBMCs. CDR3 bases: TGTGCCAGCAGCGACGGAGGACGTATGGGCTACACCTTC. Amino acid sequence: CASSDGGRMGYTF.